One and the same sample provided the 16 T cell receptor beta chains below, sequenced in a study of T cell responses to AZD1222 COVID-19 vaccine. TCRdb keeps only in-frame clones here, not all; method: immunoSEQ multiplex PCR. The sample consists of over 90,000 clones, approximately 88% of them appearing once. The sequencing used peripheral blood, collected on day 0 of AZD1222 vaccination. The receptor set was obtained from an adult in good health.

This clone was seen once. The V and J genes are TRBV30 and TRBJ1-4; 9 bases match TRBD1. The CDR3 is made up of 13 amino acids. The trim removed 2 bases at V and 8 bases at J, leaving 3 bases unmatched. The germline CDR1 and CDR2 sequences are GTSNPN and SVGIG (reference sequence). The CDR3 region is CAWSLTGGEKLFF. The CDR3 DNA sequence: TGTGCCTGGAGTCTAACAGGGGGCGAAAAACTGTTTTTT.

In DNA form, the CDR3 reads TGTGCCAGCAGTTTTCTGGGGAGGGATCAGCCCCAGCATTTT. Protein sequence: CASSFLGRDQPQHF. V and J are TRBV6-5 and TRBJ1-5, with D unresolved. The germline V and J ends were trimmed by 4 bases and 5 bases, with 12 bases remaining between them. The CDR3 loop spans 14 amino acids. CDR1 MNHEY and CDR2 SVGAGI come from the germline V gene.

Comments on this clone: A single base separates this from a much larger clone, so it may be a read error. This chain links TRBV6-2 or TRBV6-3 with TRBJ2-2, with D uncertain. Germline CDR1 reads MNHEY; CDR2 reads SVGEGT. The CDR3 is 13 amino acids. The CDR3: CVSSYSDTGELFF. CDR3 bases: TGTGTCAGCAGTTACTCGGACACCGGGGAGCTGTTTTTT.

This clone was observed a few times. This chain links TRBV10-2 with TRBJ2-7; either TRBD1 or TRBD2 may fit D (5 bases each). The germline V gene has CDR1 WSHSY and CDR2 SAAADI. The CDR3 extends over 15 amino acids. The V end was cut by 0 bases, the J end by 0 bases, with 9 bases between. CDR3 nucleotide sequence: TGCGCCAGCAGTGAGTCTTCGGGGCTCTCCTACGAGCAGTACTTC. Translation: CASSESSGLSYEQYF.

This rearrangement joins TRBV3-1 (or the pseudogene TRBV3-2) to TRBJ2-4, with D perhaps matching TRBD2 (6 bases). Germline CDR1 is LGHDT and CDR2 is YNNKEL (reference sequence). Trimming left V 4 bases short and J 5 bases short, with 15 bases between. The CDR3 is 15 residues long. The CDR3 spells CASSRRLDRENIQYF. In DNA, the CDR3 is TGTGCCAGCAGCCGACGACTAGACCGCGAAAACATTCAGTACTTC.

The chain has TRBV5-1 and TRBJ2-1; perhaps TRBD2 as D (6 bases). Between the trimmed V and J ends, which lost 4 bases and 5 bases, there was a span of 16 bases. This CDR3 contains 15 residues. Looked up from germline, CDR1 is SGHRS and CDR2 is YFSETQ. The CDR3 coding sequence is TGCGCCAGCAGCCCCGGGAGTAGTTGGGACAATGAGCAGTTCTTC. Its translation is CASSPGSSWDNEQFF.

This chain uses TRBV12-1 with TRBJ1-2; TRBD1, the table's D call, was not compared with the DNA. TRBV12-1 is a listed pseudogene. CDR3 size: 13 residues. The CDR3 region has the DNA TGTGCCAGCAGCCTGGACAGAAACTATGGCTACACCTTC. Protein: CASSLDRNYGYTF.

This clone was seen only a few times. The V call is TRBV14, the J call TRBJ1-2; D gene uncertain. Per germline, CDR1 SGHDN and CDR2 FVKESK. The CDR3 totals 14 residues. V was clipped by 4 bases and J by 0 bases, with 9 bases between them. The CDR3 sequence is CASSPFQSNYGYTF. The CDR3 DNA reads TGTGCCAGCAGCCCCTTCCAGTCTAACTATGGCTACACCTTC.

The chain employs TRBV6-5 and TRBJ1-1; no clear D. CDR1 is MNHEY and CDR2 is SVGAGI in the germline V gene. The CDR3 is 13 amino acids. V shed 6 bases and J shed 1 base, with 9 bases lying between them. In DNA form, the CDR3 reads TGTGCCAGCAGGGATAGGACGAACACTGAAGCTTTCTTT. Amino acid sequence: CASRDRTNTEAFF.

This CDR3 is CASSLGTGIQETQYF. DNA for the CDR3: TGTGCCAGCAGTTTAGGGACAGGAATCCAAGAGACCCAGTACTTC. The chain has TRBV27 and TRBJ2-5; 8 bases map to TRBD1. The CDR3 runs to 15 residues. Germline loops: CDR1 MNHEY, CDR2 SMNVEV (reference sequence). Trimming removed 2 bases from V and 1 base from J; junction bases left unmatched: 3.

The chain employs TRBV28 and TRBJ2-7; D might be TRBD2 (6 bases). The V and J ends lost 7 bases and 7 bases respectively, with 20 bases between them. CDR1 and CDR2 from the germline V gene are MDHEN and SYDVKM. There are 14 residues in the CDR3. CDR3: CASTREPPYVEQYF. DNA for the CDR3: TGTGCCAGCACCCGGGAGCCTCCCTACGTAGAGCAGTACTTC.

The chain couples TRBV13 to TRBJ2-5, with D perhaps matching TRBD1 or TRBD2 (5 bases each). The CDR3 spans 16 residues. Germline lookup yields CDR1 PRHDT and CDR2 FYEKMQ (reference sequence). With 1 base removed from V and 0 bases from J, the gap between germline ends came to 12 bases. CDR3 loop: CASSLVGTGYQETQYF. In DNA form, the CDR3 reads TGTGCCAGCAGCTTAGTGGGGACCGGGTACCAAGAGACCCAGTACTTC.

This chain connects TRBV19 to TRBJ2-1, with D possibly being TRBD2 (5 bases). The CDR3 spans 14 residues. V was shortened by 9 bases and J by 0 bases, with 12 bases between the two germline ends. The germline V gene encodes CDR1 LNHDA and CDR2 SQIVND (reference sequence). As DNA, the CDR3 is TGTGCCAGCAAGAGGGCACCCTCCTACAATGAGCAGTTCTTC. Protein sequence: CASKRAPSYNEQFF.

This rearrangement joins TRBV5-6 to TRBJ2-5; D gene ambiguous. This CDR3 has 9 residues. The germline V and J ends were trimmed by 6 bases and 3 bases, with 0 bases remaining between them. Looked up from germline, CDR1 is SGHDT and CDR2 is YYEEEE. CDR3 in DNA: TGTGCCAGCAAAGAGACCCAGTACTTC. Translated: CASKETQYF. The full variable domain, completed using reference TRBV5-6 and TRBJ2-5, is DAGVTQSPTHLIKTRGQQVTLRCSPKSGHDTVSWYQQALGQGPQFIFQYYEEEERQRGNFPDRFSGHQFPNYSSELNVNALLLGDSALYLCASKETQYFGPGTRLLVL.

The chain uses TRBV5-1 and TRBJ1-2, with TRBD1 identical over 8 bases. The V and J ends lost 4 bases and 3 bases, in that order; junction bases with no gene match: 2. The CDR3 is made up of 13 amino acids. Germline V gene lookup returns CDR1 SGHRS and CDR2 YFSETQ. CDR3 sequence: CASSGQGDYGYTF. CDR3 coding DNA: TGCGCCAGCAGCGGACAGGGAGACTATGGCTACACCTTC.

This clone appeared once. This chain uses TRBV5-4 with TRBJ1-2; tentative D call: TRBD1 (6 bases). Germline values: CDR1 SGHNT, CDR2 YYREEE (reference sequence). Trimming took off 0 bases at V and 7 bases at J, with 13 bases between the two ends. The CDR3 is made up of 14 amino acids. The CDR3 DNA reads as TGTGCCAGCAGCTTGGGCGAGGGGGGCCGTGGCTACACCTTC. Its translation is CASSLGEGGRGYTF.